One sample yielded the 22 T cell receptor beta chains listed below, sequenced in a study of radiation and T cells in renal cell carcinoma. Time point indicated: baseline pretreatment blood. Treatment meaning: 15 Gy SBRT to primary tumor, nephrectomy 4 weeks later. Data came from immunoSEQ multiplex PCR; TCRdb stores just in-frame clones and leaves some out. Of some 140,000 clones in the sample, around nine tenths were seen once. This sample comprised blood, obtained from a patient whose treatment included radiotherapy and nephrectomy. The source of these receptors is a woman in her forties or fifties with renal cell carcinoma.

The chain links TRBV11-2 to TRBJ2-3; 9 bases agree with TRBD2. Trimming took 5 bases from V and 4 from J; bases not matched to a gene: 4. Germline V gives CDR1 SGHAT, CDR2 FQNNGV. The CDR3 sequence is 14 residues long. CDR3 sequence: CASSPGLASDTQYF. The CDR3, as DNA: TGTGCCAGCAGCCCGGGACTAGCCTCAGATACGCAGTATTTT.

This clone was counted a single time. The V gene is TRBV5-5, the J gene TRBJ1-4, with D perhaps matching TRBD1 (5 bases). Per the germline V gene, CDR1 is SGHKS and CDR2 is YYEKEE (reference sequence). V lost 0 bases, J lost 11 bases, and 17 bases lay in between. This CDR3 has 15 residues. CDR3 DNA sequence: TGTGCCAGCAGCTTGGACCCCCAGGGAATTGGGAAACTGTTTTTT. Amino acid sequence: CASSLDPQGIGKLFF.

The gene calls are TRBV7-2 and TRBJ2-2, with 10 bases matching TRBD2. Looked up from germline, CDR1 is SGHTA and CDR2 is FQGNSA. The CDR3 is made up of 15 amino acids. Trimming took 0 bases from V and 6 from J; bases not matched to a gene: 1. The CDR3 sequence: CASSLALAGAGELFF. In DNA form, the CDR3 reads TGTGCCAGCAGCTTAGCCCTAGCGGGGGCCGGGGAGCTGTTTTTT.

This chain joins TRBV5-4 and TRBJ1-2; no clear D gene. The CDR3 totals 13 residues. Deletions cut 0 bases from V and 9 bases from J, with 12 bases between. Germline CDR1 SGHNT, CDR2 YYREEE (reference sequence). This chain's CDR3 is CASSLETRSSYTF. The CDR3 coding sequence is TGTGCCAGCAGCTTGGAGACGCGGAGTAGCTACACCTTC.

This chain joins TRBV7-8 and TRBJ1-1; perhaps TRBD1 as D (5 bases). The ends were cut back, 7 bases at V and 10 bases at J, with 25 bases in the middle. Germline loops: CDR1 SGHVS, CDR2 FQNEAQ. This CDR3 is built from 15 residues. The CDR3 DNA reads as TGTGCCAGCAACAATGAAATGGGGGGACGGAGGGGAGCTTTCTTT. Translated, it gives CASNNEMGGRRGAFF.

The genes are TRBV4-2 and TRBJ2-3; weak D call: TRBD1 (5 bases). Germline CDR1 and CDR2: LGHNA and YNFKEQ. The CDR3 covers 15 residues. Trimming cost V 0 bases and J 6 bases, with 13 bases left between them. The CDR3 nucleotides are TGTGCCAGCAGCCAAGAGGTAAAAGGGGCGGATACGCAGTATTTT. The encoded protein is CASSQEVKGADTQYF.

The chain links TRBV29-1 to TRBJ1-2, with D possibly matching TRBD1 (5 bases). CDR3 size: 13 residues. Germline V gene data show CDR1 as SQVTM and CDR2 as ANQGSEA. Trimming shortened V by 7 bases and J by 5 bases, and 17 bases separated the two germline ends. CDR3 coding DNA: TGCAGCGGACAGACCTCCACCCTTTATGGCTACACCTTC. This translates into CSGQTSTLYGYTF.

This chain joins TRBV25-1 and TRBJ2-7; no clear D. The CDR3 is made up of 13 amino acids. From germline, CDR1 is MGHDK and CDR2 SYGVNS. V was shortened by 2 bases and J by 2 bases, with 7 bases between the two germline ends. CDR3 loop: CASSENAPYEQYF. CDR3 sequence (DNA): TGTGCCAGCAGTGAAAACGCCCCCTACGAGCAGTACTTC.

J is TRBJ1-2 and V is TRBV6-1, with D unclear. Looked up from germline, CDR1 is MNHNS and CDR2 is SASEGT. CDR3 length equals 12 residues. Trimming pared 2 bases from V and 4 bases from J, leaving 5 bases between. In nucleotides, the CDR3 is TGTGCCAGCAGTGAAATCGGCTATGGCTACACCTTC. Translation: CASSEIGYGYTF.

The chain combines TRBV7-9 with TRBJ1-6; TRBD1 matches at 7 bases. With 5 bases clipped from V and 6 bases from J, the junction kept 7 bases outside the gene matches. This CDR3 is 15 amino acids long. Per the germline V gene, CDR1 is SEHNR and CDR2 is FQNEAQ (reference sequence). The CDR3 DNA is TGTGCCAGCAGCGCCACCGGGACAGCTAATTCACCCCTCCACTTT. Amino acid sequence: CASSATGTANSPLHF.

The V call is TRBV5-5, the J call TRBJ1-4; the D is unclear. Germline V CDR1 and CDR2: SGHKS, YYEKEE (reference sequence). V lost 0 bases and J lost 7, with 7 bases in between. The CDR3 sequence is 13 residues long. The CDR3 region has the DNA TGTGCCAGCAGCTTGGGAATGTCTGAAAAACTGTTTTTT. This codes for CASSLGMSEKLFF.

The rearrangement uses TRBV11-2 and TRBJ2-6; no reliable D call. The CDR3 is 16 residues long. Germline CDR1 reads SGHAT; CDR2 reads FQNNGV. The V end was cut by 5 bases, the J end by 0 bases, with 11 bases between. The CDR3 coding sequence is TGTGCCAGCAGCCCCCGTGCAGACTCTGGGGCCAACGTCCTGACTTTC. This sequence encodes CASSPRADSGANVLTF.

The rearrangement joins TRBV7-9 to TRBJ2-6, with a weak D call TRBD1 (6 bases). With 2 bases removed from V and 0 bases from J, the gap between germline ends came to 11 bases. Germline V gives CDR1 SEHNR, CDR2 FQNEAQ (reference sequence). The CDR3 runs to 17 residues. This CDR3 reads CASSLNRAGSGANVLTF. Written as DNA, the CDR3 is TGTGCCAGCAGCTTAAACAGGGCGGGCTCTGGGGCCAACGTCCTGACTTTC.

This chain links TRBV5-8 with TRBJ1-3; maybe TRBD1 (5 bases). The CDR3 has 16 amino acids. V shed 1 base and J shed 4 bases, with 15 bases lying between them. Germline V gene lookup returns CDR1 SGHTS and CDR2 YDEGEE. The CDR3, as DNA: TGTGCCAGCAGCTTGTCGGGACTATCCGGGGGAAACACCATATATTTT. It specifies CASSLSGLSGGNTIYF.

CDR3 in DNA: TGTGCTTCACGGGCACGGAGGGTAGATACGCAGTATTTT. The encoded protein is CASRARRVDTQYF. The chain is built from TRBV7-9 and TRBJ2-3, with TRBD2 as a possible D gene (6 bases). Germline CDR1 SEHNR, CDR2 FQNEAQ (reference sequence). The CDR3 is 13 residues long.

The rearrangement uses TRBV6-1 and TRBJ1-5; D is uncertain. Germline V CDR1 and CDR2: MNHNS, SASEGT. V lost 5 bases to trimming and J lost 5 bases, with 4 bases between them. This CDR3 has 11 residues. CDR3 amino acids: CASSLYQPQHF. CDR3 sequence (DNA): TGTGCCAGCAGTCTTTATCAGCCCCAGCATTTT.

V and J are TRBV19 and TRBJ1-6; the match to TRBD1 covers 7 bases. Looked up from germline, CDR1 is LNHDA and CDR2 is SQIVND (reference sequence). With 6 bases clipped from V and 7 bases from J, the junction kept 9 bases outside the gene matches. The CDR3 runs to 15 residues. CDR3 residues: CASRKMGQTNSPLHF. For the CDR3, the DNA is TGTGCCAGTAGGAAAATGGGACAGACGAATTCACCCCTCCACTTT.

The J gene is TRBJ1-2, the V gene TRBV19; possible D gene TRBD1, 6 bases. This CDR3 region has 14 residues. Germline-derived CDR1 and CDR2 are LNHDA and SQIVND (reference sequence). V was trimmed by 3 bases and J by 0 bases, leaving 8 bases between them. CDR3 in DNA: TGTGCCAGTAGTATCAGGGGACCTAACTATGGCTACACCTTC. Translation gives CASSIRGPNYGYTF.

The rearrangement links TRBV15 to TRBJ2-7; tentatively, D is TRBD2 (7 bases). V shed 0 bases and J shed 4 bases, with 16 bases lying between them. Germline V gene sequence: CDR1 LNHNV, CDR2 YYDKDF (reference sequence). The CDR3 contains 16 residues. The CDR3 DNA is TGTGCCACCAGCAGAGATGGGCGGGGGCCGACGTACGAGCAGTACTTC. Its protein product is CATSRDGRGPTYEQYF.

The chain is built from TRBV4-2 and TRBJ2-4; 10 nucleotides align to TRBD1. This CDR3 has 16 amino acids. From germline, CDR1 is LGHNA and CDR2 YNFKEQ. V was clipped by 0 bases and J by 8 bases; unmatched bases: 7. DNA for the CDR3: TGTGCCAGCAGCCAAGAGGGCGGGACAGGGGTAGACATTCAGTACTTC. This sequence encodes CASSQEGGTGVDIQYF.

The rearrangement links TRBV7-8 to TRBJ1-2; 10 bases are shared with TRBD1. The CDR3 totals 16 residues. V lost 0 bases to trimming and J lost 8 bases; unmatched junction nucleotides: 9. The germline CDR1 and CDR2 sequences are SGHVS and FQNEAQ. The CDR3 DNA reads TGTGCCAGCAGCTTAGCAGGATCCCGGGACAGGGGCGGCTACACCTTC. It specifies CASSLAGSRDRGGYTF.

The V gene is TRBV7-2, the J gene TRBJ1-3; D unclear. Trimming stripped 5 bases from V and 0 bases from J, with 8 bases between. The CDR3 extends over 14 amino acids. Germline V CDR1 and CDR2: SGHTA, FQGNSA. The CDR3 DNA sequence: TGTGCCAGCAGCCGATTCTCCTCTGGAAACACCATATATTTT. Translated: CASSRFSSGNTIYF.